This T cell receptor (beta chain) is drawn from a study of vaccination and CD4 T cells after COVID-19. As for the study in general: By nasal swab PCR, the convalescent patients were SARS-CoV-2 positive, with fewer than ten mild cases and one severe. The study's findings and limits: Researchers looked at relatively few convalescent patients and had no early post-infection timepoints.

A note on this clonotype: Its antigen is unidentified.

Oncomine TCR Beta short-read sequencing was applied to DNA from cultured CD4+ T cells. TCRdb passed the PCR reads through MiXCR, listing each CDR3 protein once. Among approximately 17,000 distinct CDR3 sequences listed, roughly three fifths were seen once. Treatment given: 10-day PBMC culture with coronavirus spike peptide pools or control peptides (ViraFEST assay). Trimming pared 4 bases from V and 11 bases from J, leaving 17 bases between. The CDR3 totals 13 residues. Looked up from germline, CDR1 is DFQATT and CDR2 is SNEGSKA (reference sequence). The chain uses TRBV20-1 and TRBJ1-4; perhaps TRBD1 as D (5 bases). Sequenced here: CD4+ T cells from blood, cultured in vitro, sampled before SARS-CoV-2 vaccination. This clonotype was sampled from a human donor who had recovered from COVID-19. The CDR3 here is CSAKTDSPEKLFF. CDR3 DNA: TGCAGTGCTAAGACAGACTCTCCGGAGAAACTGTTTTTT.